These T cell receptor beta chains were read from a single sample in a study of post-analysis software for immune sequencing data. MiXCR, applied by TCRdb to the PCR reads, yields one record per CDR3 protein. The table lists around 400,000 distinct CDR3 sequences, around a third of them singletons, with 13% in the top ten. The sample was blood. These TCRs come from a girl aged 5-17 years with multiple sclerosis. The CDR3 runs from the conserved cysteine through the conserved F or W. The order of the fields is clone size, V gene, D gene, J gene, CDR3 DNA, CDR3 protein. D genes are given only for firm matches. Some rows mark clone size as missing; the rest say once, few, many or name a class of expanded clone.

clone_size: few
v_call: TRBV11-1
d_call: NA
j_call: TRBJ2-1
cdr3_nt: TGTGCCAGCAGCGCCCTCGCAAACTCCTACAATGAGCAGTTCTTC
cdr3_aa: CASSALANSYNEQFF

clone_size: NA
v_call: TRBV5-1
d_call: TRBD2
j_call: TRBJ2-4
cdr3_nt: TGCGCCAGCAGCTTGGGGACTAGCGGGGGGGCCCAAAACATTCAGTACTTC
cdr3_aa: CASSLGTSGGAQNIQYF

clone_size: NA
v_call: TRBV7-9
d_call: NA
j_call: TRBJ1-5
cdr3_nt: TGTGCCAGCAGCTATGAACAGGATGGCAATCAGCCCCAGCATTTT
cdr3_aa: CASSYEQDGNQPQHF

clone_size: few
v_call: TRBV7-2
d_call: NA
j_call: TRBJ2-7
cdr3_nt: TGTGCCAGCAGCTCCCCCTACTCGGCATCTCGCGAGCAGTACTTC
cdr3_aa: CASSSPYSASREQYF

clone_size: NA
v_call: TRBV5-1
d_call: TRBD1
j_call: TRBJ2-5
cdr3_nt: TGCGCCAGCAGCCCCGTAGGGACAGCCCAAGAGACCCAGTACTTC
cdr3_aa: CASSPVGTAQETQYF

clone_size: NA
v_call: TRBV5-1
d_call: NA
j_call: TRBJ2-5
cdr3_nt: TGCGCCAGCAGTTACGCCGCCCAAGAGACCCAGTACTTC
cdr3_aa: CASSYAAQETQYF

clone_size: few
v_call: TRBV6-6
d_call: TRBD1
j_call: TRBJ2-5
cdr3_nt: TGTGCCAGCAGTCCACAGGGGTCAGAGACCCAGTACTTC
cdr3_aa: CASSPQGSETQYF

clone_size: NA
v_call: TRBV12-3/TRBV12-4
d_call: NA
j_call: TRBJ2-5
cdr3_nt: TGTGCCAGCAGTTTTTACGAGGGAGAGACCCAGTACTTC
cdr3_aa: CASSFYEGETQYF

clone_size: NA
v_call: TRBV7-9
d_call: NA
j_call: TRBJ1-2
cdr3_nt: TGTGCCAGCAGCTTAGTTTCGTACTATGGCTACACCTTC
cdr3_aa: CASSLVSYYGYTF

clone_size: NA
v_call: TRBV20-1
d_call: TRBD1
j_call: TRBJ2-5
cdr3_nt: TGCAGTGCCGACGACAGGGGCAGTCAAGAGACCCAGTACTTC
cdr3_aa: CSADDRGSQETQYF

clone_size: NA
v_call: TRBV12-3/TRBV12-4
d_call: TRBD2
j_call: TRBJ2-5
cdr3_nt: TGTGCCAGCAGCACCTCTAGCGGCCCTCAAGAGACCCAGTACTTC
cdr3_aa: CASSTSSGPQETQYF

clone_size: NA
v_call: TRBV6-1
d_call: TRBD2
j_call: TRBJ2-3
cdr3_nt: TGTGCCAGCATATGGCGGGGGGTCGCAGATACGCAGTATTTT
cdr3_aa: CASIWRGVADTQYF

clone_size: NA
v_call: TRBV3-1
d_call: NA
j_call: TRBJ2-1
cdr3_nt: TGTGCCAGCAGCCCAATTTTTACATCCTACAATGAGCAGTTCTTC
cdr3_aa: CASSPIFTSYNEQFF